This TCR beta chain was identified during a study of blood T cell repertoires in COVID-19. Study overall: Italy, Spain and the United States were the sources of the convalescent and acute COVID-19 samples. Nucleic acid was either cDNA or gDNA, and it came from T cells, B-cell-depleted T cells, or PBMCs.

CDR1 and CDR2 from the germline V gene are SGHTA and FQGNSA. V lost 1 base to trimming and J lost 3 bases, with 13 bases between them. The CDR3 is 16 residues long. Sequencing used immunoSEQ multiplex PCR; TCRdb keeps in-frame clones, though not all of them. The data contain 110,000 or so clones, approximately 81% of them seen just once; the ten biggest clones take up about an eighth. The material sequenced was peripheral blood. The rearrangement uses TRBV7-2 and TRBJ2-1; weak D call: TRBD2 (5 bases). The receptor was isolated from a human donor in a cohort sampled during active COVID-19. The CDR3 DNA follows: TGTGCCAGCAGCTTAGGGCGCGGGCGTGGCTACAATGAGCAGTTCTTC. Protein product: CASSLGRGRGYNEQFF.